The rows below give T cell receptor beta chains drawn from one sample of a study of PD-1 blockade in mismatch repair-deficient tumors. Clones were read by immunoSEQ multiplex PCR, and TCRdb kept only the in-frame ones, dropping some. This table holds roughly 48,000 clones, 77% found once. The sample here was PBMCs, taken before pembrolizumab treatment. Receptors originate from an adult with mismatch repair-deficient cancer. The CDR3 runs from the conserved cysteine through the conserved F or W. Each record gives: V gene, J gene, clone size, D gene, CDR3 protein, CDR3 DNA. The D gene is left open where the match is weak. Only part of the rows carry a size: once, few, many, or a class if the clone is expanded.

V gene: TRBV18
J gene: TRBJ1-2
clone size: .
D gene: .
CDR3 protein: CASSPPGTLPVCYTF
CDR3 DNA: TGTGCCAGCTCACCACCCGGCACCCTTCCGGTATGCTACACCTTC

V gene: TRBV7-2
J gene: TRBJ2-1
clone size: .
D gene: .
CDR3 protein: CASSLDISGSYNEQFF
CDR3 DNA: TGTGCCAGCAGCTTAGATATTAGCGGATCCTACAATGAGCAGTTCTTC

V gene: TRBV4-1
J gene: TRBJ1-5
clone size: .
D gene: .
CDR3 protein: CASSQAQHQPQHF
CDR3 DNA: TGCGCCAGCAGCCAAGCCCAGCATCAGCCCCAGCATTTT

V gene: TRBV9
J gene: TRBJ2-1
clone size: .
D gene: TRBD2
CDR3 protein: CASSLTSGNEQFF
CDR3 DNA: TGTGCCAGCAGCCTAACTAGCGGGAACGAGCAGTTCTTC

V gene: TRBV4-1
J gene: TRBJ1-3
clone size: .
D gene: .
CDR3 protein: CASSRPPGGSGNTIYF
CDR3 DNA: TGCGCCAGCAGCCGCCCGCCGGGAGGCTCTGGAAACACCATATATTTT

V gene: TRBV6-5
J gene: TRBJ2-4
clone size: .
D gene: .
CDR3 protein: CASSYSKGGSIQYF
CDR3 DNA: TGTGCCAGCAGTTACTCGAAAGGGGGAAGCATTCAGTACTTC

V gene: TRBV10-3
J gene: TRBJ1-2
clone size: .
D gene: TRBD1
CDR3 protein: CAIRPDRGPYGYTF
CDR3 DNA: TGTGCCATCAGACCAGACAGGGGACCCTATGGCTACACCTTC

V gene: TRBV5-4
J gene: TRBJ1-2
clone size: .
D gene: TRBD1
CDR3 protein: CASKNSGTDIYGYTF
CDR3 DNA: TGTGCCAGCAAAAACTCCGGGACAGATATCTATGGCTACACCTTC

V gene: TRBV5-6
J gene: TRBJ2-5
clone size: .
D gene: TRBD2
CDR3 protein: CASSLGLAGETQYF
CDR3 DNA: TGTGCCAGCAGCTTGGGACTAGCGGGGGAGACCCAGTACTTC

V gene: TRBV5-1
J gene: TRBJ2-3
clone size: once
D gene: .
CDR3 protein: CASSLLGIRDTQYF
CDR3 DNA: TGCGCCAGCAGCTTGTTGGGTATCCGAGATACGCAGTATTTT

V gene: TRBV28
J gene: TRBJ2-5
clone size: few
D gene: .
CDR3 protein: CASSTEETQYF
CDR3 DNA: TGTGCCAGCAGTACAGAAGAGACCCAGTACTTC

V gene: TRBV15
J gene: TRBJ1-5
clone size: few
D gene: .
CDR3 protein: CATSSPTSQPQHF
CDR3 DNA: TGTGCCACCAGCAGCCCCACTAGTCAGCCCCAGCATTTT

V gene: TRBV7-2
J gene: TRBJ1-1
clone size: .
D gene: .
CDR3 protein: CASSLGGRVDTEAFF
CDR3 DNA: TGTGCCAGCAGCTTAGGAGGGCGCGTTGACACTGAAGCTTTCTTT

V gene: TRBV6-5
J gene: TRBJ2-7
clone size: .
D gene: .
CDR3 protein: CASSYGIPYEQYF
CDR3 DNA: TGTGCCAGCAGTTACGGGATCCCCTACGAGCAGTACTTC

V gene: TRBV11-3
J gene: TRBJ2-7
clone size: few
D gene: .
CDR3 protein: CASSKSSYEQYF
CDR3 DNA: TGTGCCAGCAGCAAAAGCTCCTACGAGCAGTACTTC

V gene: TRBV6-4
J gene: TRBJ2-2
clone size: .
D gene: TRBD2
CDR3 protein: CASSPLAGANTGELFF
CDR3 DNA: TGTGCCAGCTCCCCCCTAGCGGGAGCGAACACCGGGGAGCTGTTTTTT

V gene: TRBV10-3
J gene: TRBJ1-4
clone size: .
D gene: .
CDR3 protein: CAISRTKNNEKLFF
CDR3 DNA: TGTGCCATCTCGCGGACTAAGAATAATGAAAAACTGTTTTTT

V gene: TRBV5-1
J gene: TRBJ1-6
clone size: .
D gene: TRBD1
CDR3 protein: CASTRTGENSPLHF
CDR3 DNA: TGCGCCAGCACCAGGACAGGGGAGAATTCACCCCTCCACTTT

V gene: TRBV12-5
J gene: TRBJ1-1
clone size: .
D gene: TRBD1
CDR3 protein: CASGLVSGLGTGVRSTEAFF
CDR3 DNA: TGTGCTAGTGGTTTGGTATCGGGTTTAGGGACAGGGGTAAGGTCCACTGAAGCTTTCTTT

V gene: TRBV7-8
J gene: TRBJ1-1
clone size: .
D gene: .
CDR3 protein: CASSRTVKGSGVTEAFF
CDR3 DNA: TGTGCCAGCAGCCGCACGGTGAAGGGAAGTGGGGTCACTGAAGCTTTCTTT

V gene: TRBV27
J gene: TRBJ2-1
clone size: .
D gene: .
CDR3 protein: CASSQKPYNEQFF
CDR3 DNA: TGTGCCAGCAGCCAAAAACCCTACAATGAGCAGTTCTTC

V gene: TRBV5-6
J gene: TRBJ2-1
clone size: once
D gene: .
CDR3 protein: CASSRGWDEQFF
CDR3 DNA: TGTGCCAGCAGCCGGGGGTGGGATGAGCAGTTCTTC

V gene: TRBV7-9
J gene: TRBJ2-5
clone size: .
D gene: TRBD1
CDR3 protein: CASSSLTGGLTVQYF
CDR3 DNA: TGTGCCAGCAGCTCATTGACAGGGGGTCTTACTGTGCAGTACTTC

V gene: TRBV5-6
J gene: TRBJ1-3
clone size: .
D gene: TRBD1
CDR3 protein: CASSDDRGRRIYF
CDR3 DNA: TGTGCCAGCAGCGACGACAGGGGACGGAGAATATATTTT

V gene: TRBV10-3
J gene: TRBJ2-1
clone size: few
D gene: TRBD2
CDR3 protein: CAIALGLAQNEQFF
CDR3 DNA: TGTGCCATCGCCCTGGGACTAGCGCAGAATGAGCAGTTCTTC

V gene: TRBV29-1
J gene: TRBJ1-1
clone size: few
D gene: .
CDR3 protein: CSVEGGSLNTEAFF
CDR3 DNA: TGCAGCGTTGAAGGGGGGAGCTTAAACACTGAAGCTTTCTTT